Described below is a single T cell receptor (beta chain) sequence and its context. Antigen specificity is unknown. CDR3 size: 16 residues. Germline CDR1 and CDR2: MDHEN and SYDVKM. These data come from a study of monozygotic twins with inflammatory bowel disease. During cDNA synthesis, UMIs that each contained a 6-nucleotide sample barcode were added by means of template switching. After re-calling the 5' RACE reads, TCRdb lists one entry per CDR3 protein, DNA absent. Recorded for this sample: roughly 100,000 distinct CDR3 sequences. Study results and caveats: Different T cell subtypes could not be distinguished. Ultimately, a single strong signal or clonotype associated with IBD was not supported.

The sequence derives from a human donor with ulcerative colitis or Crohn's disease, or a healthy co-twin of an affected twin (not recorded which). V gene TRBV28 combines with J gene TRBJ1-3; as DNA is missing, the TRBD1 call by TCRdb cannot be tested. Sequenced: blood. The CDR3: CASSPTVRGSGNTIYF.